Given below is one TCR beta chain in context. This clonotype was picked up a small number of times. There is no known antigen for this receptor. No base quality information exists; no much larger clone differs at one position. The donors were roughly 38 Caucasian individuals from Russia, aged 6 to 90 years, who were systemically healthy. Around 9.9 milliliters of peripheral blood were collected from each donor into EDTA-treated Vacutainer tubes. Ficoll-Paque density-gradient centrifugation was used to isolate PBMCs, with at least 6.5 million per sample. Trizol reagent was used to extract total RNA from PBMCs, with at least 5.5 micrograms per sample. For every donor, an aliquot of PBMCs went through flow cytometry to measure the percentages of naive CD45RAhigh/CD27high T cells. This record comes from a study of blood T cells in healthy people across ages (dated by TCRdb to between 2014 and 2017). Describing the broader study: Template switching captured roughly one uniquely barcoded TCR beta cDNA molecule per two T cells in model experiments. To track age-related changes in TCR beta repertoire diversity, the study relied on deep sequencing normalized with unique cDNA molecular identifiers. The donors were split into four age groups: young (average 16 years), middle-aged (over 35), aged (more than 55) and long-lived (over 80). To avoid experimental bias, donors of different ages were distributed randomly across sequencing lanes. For two donors (one aged 18 to 29 and one aged 80 or older), the study analyzed two additional independent replicas of 1 million unique cDNA reads from the same blood draw. Results the study describes overall, beyond this receptor: Because profiling used bulk unsorted PBMCs, naive and antigen-experienced compartments could not be compared conclusively. There was a strong correlation between observed TCR beta diversity and the percentage of naive T cells measured by flow cytometry. Compared with the aged group, the long-lived group had more naive CD4+ T cells, fewer expanded clones and increased TCR diversity, suggesting age selection. As age increased, observed TCR beta diversity per million T cells dropped in a roughly linear way, and a significant reduction was already evident by age around 41. Total diversity estimates from one million sequenced T cells were considered lower bounds and underestimates. Because donor CMV infection status was unknown, age-related changes in expanded clonotypes were potentially confounded.

After removal of 1 base from V and 14 bases from J, the junction retains 11 bases not matched to a gene. Inclusive of the bounding cysteine and phenylalanine, the CDR3 is 13 residues long. Only the CDR3 region is kept as DNA, spanning 39 bases read in frame from base 1. CDR1 DFQATT and CDR2 SNEGSKA were looked up in the germline V gene (reference sequence). Libraries were prepared through 5' RACE. Sequencing was carried out with an Illumina HiSeq 2500. The second PCR ran for roughly 7 to 12 cycles and used a J-beta primer mix along with a sample-barcoded 5' primer. A template-switch 5' adaptor carrying 12 random nucleotides introduced a unique molecular identifier onto each TCR beta cDNA molecule. Each sample yielded at least 2.5 million CDR3-containing paired-end reads. First-strand cDNA synthesis was performed from all RNA using the Mint cDNA synthesis kit, with priming by a TRBC-specific oligonucleotide. Following uracil-DNA glycosylase treatment, all cDNA underwent a first 18-cycle PCR with the universal primers M1SS and BC2_uni_R. From the authors' description of their analysis: Normalization of each sample was performed by random selection of 1 million high-quality reads, each carrying a distinct molecular identifier. Instead of being binned into consensus sequences, reads that shared molecular identifiers were thrown out. CDR3 identification, clonotype clustering and error correction used MiTCR with a Q25 quality threshold and the strictest error-elimination algorithm. A nonparametric unseen species model using Euler transformation provided a lower-bound estimate of total TCR beta diversity. TCRdb reran the public reads through fastp at Q25 and MiXCR, keeping productive beta chains. Entries are consolidated by CDR3 protein sequence, retaining the most common genes and DNA. TCRdb's processing, not the study's, gives the V and J calls here. This sample lists over 950,000 distinct CDR3 sequences; roughly half were detected once. In total, the top ten clones hold over 20% of the sample.

This receptor chain uses TRBV20-1 and TRBJ2-1; 7 middle bases align to TRBD2. Specimen: blood. The receptor was isolated from a woman between 55 and 75 years old in good health. The DNA sequence follows: TGCAGTGCTAGAGCCGGGCGGGAGTCTTTAGAGTTCTTC. Its protein is CSARAGRESLEFF.